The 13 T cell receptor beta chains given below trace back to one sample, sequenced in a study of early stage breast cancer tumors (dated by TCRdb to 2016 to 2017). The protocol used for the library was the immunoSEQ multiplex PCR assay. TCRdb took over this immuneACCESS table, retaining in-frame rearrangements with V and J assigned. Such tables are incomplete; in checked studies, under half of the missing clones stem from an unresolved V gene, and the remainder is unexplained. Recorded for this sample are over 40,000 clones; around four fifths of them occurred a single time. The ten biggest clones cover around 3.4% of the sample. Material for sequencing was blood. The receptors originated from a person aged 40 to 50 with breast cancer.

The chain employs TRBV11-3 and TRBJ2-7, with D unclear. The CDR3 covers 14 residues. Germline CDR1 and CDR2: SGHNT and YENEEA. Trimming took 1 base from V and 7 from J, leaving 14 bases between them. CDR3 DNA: TGTGCCAGCAGCTTAGGCCCGGCCTTGGGGGAGCAGTACTTC. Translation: CASSLGPALGEQYF.

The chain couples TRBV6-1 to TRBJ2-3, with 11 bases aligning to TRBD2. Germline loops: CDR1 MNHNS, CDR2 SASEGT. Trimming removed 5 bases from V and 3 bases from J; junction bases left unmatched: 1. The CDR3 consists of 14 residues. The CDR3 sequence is CASSSSGRTDTQYF. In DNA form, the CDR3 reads TGTGCCAGCAGTTCTAGCGGGAGGACAGATACGCAGTATTTT.

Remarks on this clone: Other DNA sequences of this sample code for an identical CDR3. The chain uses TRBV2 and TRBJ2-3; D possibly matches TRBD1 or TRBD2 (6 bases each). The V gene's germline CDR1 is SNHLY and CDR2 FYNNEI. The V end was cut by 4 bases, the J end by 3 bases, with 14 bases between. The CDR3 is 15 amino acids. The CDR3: CASSGPGGGTDTQYF. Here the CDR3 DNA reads TGTGCCAGCAGTGGGCCCGGGGGCGGAACAGATACGCAGTATTTT.

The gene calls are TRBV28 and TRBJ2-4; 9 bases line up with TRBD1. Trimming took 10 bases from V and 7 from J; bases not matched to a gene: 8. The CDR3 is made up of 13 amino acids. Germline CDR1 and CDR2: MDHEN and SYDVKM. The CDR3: CATRTGVINIQYF. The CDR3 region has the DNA TGTGCCACCCGGACAGGGGTGATTAACATTCAGTACTTC.

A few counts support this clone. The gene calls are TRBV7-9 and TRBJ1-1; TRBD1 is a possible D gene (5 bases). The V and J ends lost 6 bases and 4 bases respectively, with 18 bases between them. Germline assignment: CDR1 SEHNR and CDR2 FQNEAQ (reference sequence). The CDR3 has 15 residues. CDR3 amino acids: CASRNKQGSFTEAFF. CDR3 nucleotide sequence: TGTGCCAGCAGGAATAAGCAGGGAAGTTTCACTGAAGCTTTCTTT.

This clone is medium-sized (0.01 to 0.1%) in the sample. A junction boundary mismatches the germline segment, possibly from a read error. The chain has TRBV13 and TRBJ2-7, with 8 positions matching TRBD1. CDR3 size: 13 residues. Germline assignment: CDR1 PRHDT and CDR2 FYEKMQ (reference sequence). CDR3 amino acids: CASSTPLDRVFFF. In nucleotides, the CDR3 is TGTGCCAGCAGCACACCCCTGGACAGGGTGTTTTTCTTC. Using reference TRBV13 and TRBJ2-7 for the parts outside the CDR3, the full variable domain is AAGVIQSPRHLIKEKRETATLKCYPIPRHDTVYWYQQGPGQDPQFLISFYEKMQSDKGSIPDRFSAQQFSDYHSELNMSSLELGDSALYFCASSTPLDRVFFFGPGTRLTVT.

CDR3 in amino acids: CSVDLGRGQETQYF. CDR3 bases: TGCAGCGTTGACCTGGGACGGGGGCAAGAGACCCAGTACTTC. This sequence joins TRBV29-1 and TRBJ2-5; TRBD2 is a possible D gene (6 bases). V was shortened by 3 bases and J by 2 bases, with 13 bases between the two germline ends. Germline V gene lookup returns CDR1 SQVTM and CDR2 ANQGSEA. The CDR3 length is 14 residues.

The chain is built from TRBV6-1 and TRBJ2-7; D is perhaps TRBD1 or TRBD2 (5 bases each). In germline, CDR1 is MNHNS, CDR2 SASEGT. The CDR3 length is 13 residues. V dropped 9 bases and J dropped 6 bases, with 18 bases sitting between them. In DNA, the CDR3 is TGTGCCAGTCTCGGGACCGGGGAGTCCGAGCAGTACTTC. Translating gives CASLGTGESEQYF.

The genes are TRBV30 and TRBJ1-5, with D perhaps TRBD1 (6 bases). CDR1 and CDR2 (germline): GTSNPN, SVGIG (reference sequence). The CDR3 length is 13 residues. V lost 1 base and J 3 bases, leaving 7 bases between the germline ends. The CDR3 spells CAWSGGPNQPQHF. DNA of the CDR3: TGTGCCTGGAGTGGGGGGCCCAATCAGCCCCAGCATTTT.

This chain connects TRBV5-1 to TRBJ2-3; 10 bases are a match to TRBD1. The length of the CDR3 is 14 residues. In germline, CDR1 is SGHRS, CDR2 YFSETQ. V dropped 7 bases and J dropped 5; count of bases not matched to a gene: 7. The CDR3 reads CASSTGGAVDTQYF. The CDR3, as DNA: TGCGCCAGCTCGACAGGGGGCGCGGTAGATACGCAGTATTTT.

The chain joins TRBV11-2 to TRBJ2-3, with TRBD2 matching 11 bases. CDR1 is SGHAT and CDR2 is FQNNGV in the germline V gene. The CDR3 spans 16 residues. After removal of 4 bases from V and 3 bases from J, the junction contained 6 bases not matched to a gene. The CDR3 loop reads CASSYQGLAVTDTQYF. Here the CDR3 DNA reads TGTGCCAGCAGCTACCAGGGACTAGCGGTAACAGATACGCAGTATTTT.

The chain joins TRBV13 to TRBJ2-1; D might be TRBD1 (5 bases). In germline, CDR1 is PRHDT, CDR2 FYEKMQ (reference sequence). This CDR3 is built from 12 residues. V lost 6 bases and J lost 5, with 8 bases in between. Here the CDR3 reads CASRWGDNEQFF. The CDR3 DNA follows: TGTGCCAGCAGATGGGGCGACAATGAGCAGTTCTTC.

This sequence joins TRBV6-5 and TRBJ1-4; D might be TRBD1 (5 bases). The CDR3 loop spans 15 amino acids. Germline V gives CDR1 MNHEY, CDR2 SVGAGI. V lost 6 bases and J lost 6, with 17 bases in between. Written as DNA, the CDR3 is TGTGCCAGCAGAAGTCCAAGGTCGGGGGATGAAAAACTGTTTTTT. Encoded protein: CASRSPRSGDEKLFF.